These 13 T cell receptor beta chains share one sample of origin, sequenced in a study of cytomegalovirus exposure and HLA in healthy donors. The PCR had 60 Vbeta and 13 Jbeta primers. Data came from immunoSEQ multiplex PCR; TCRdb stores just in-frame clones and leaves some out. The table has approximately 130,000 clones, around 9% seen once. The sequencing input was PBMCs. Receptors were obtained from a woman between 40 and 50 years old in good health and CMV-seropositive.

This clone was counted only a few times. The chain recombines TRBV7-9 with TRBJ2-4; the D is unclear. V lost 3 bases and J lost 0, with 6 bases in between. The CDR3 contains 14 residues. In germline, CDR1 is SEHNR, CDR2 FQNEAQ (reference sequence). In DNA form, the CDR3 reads TGTGCCAGCAGCTTTGACTCAGCCAAAAACATTCAGTACTTC. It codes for CASSFDSAKNIQYF.

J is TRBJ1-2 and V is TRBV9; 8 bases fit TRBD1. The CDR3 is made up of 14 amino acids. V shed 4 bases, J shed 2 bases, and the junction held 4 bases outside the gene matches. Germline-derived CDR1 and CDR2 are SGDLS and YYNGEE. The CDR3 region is CASSRRTGNYGYTF. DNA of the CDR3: TGTGCCAGCAGCCGCAGGACAGGGAACTATGGCTACACCTTC.

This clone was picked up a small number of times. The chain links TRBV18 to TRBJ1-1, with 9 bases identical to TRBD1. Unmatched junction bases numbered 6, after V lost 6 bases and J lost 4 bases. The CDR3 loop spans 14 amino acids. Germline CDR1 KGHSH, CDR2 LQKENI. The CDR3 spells CASSLTGGITEAFF. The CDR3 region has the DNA TGTGCCAGCTCCTTGACAGGGGGAATCACTGAAGCTTTCTTT.

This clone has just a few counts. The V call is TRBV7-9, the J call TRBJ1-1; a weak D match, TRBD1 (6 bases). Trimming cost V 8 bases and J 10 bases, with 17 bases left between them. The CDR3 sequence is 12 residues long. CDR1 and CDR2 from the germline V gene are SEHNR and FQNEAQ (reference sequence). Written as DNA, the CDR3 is TGTGCCAGCGGCGAGCTCGAGGGGGTAGCTTTCTTT. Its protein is CASGELEGVAFF.

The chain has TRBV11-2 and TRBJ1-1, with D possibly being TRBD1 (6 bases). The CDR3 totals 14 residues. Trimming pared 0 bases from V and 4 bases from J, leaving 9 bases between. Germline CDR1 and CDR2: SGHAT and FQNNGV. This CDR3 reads CASSLDRGGTEAFF. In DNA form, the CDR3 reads TGTGCCAGCAGCTTAGACAGGGGTGGCACTGAAGCTTTCTTT.

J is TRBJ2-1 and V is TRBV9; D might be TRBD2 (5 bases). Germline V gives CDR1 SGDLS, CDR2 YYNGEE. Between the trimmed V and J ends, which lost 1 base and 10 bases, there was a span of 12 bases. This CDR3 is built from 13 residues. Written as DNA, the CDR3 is TGTGCCAGCAGCGTATCTCCCCCGGGAGAGCAGTTCTTC. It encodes CASSVSPPGEQFF.

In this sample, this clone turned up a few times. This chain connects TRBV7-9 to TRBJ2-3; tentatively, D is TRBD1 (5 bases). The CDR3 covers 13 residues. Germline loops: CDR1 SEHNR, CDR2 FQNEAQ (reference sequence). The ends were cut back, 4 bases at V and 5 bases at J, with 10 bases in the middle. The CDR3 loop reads CASSSRAGDTQYF. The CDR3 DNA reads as TGTGCCAGCAGCTCCAGGGCAGGAGATACGCAGTATTTT. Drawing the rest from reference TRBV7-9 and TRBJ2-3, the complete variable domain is DTGVSQNPRHKITKRGQNVTFRCDPISEHNRLYWYRQTLGQGPEFLTYFQNEAQLEKSRLLSDRFSAERPKGSFSTLEIQRTEQGDSAMYLCASSSRAGDTQYFGPGTRLTVL.

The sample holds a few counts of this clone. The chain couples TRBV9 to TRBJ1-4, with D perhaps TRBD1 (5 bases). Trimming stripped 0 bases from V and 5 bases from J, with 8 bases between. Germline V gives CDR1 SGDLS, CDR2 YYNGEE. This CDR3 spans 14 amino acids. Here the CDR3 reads CASSVAGGNEKLFF. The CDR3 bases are TGTGCCAGCAGCGTAGCTGGGGGGAATGAAAAACTGTTTTTT.

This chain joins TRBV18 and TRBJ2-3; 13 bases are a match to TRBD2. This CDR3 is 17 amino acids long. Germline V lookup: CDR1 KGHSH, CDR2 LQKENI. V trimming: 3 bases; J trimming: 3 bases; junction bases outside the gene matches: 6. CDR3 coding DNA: TGTGCCAGCTCACCGACTAGCGGGGGGACAGGGACAGATACGCAGTATTTT. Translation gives CASSPTSGGTGTDTQYF.

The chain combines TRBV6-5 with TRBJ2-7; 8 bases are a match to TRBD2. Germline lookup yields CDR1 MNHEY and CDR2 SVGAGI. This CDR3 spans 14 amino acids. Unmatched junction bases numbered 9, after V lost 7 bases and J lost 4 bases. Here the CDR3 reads CASKPGLGGYEQYF. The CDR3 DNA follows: TGTGCCAGCAAACCGGGACTAGGGGGATACGAGCAGTACTTC.

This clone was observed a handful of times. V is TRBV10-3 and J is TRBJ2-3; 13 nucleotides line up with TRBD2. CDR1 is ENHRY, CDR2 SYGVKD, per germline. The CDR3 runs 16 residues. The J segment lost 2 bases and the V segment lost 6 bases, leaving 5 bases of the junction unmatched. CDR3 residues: CAISTLAGGSTDTQYF. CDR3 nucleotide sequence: TGTGCCATCAGCACACTAGCGGGGGGGTCCACAGATACGCAGTATTTT.

In nucleotides, the CDR3 is TGTGCCAGCATCCTTCTCAAGGGGACAGGCCTCTACAATGAGCAGTTCTTC. Translated: CASILLKGTGLYNEQFF. This chain joins TRBV5-6 and TRBJ2-1, with 8 positions matching TRBD1. CDR3 length: 17 residues. Germline trimming cut 6 bases from V and 3 bases from J; bases unmatched to any gene: 14. Germline values: CDR1 SGHDT, CDR2 YYEEEE. The full variable domain, in which reference TRBV5-6 and TRBJ2-1 provide the parts outside the CDR3, is DAGVTQSPTHLIKTRGQQVTLRCSPKSGHDTVSWYQQALGQGPQFIFQYYEEEERQRGNFPDRFSGHQFPNYSSELNVNALLLGDSALYLCASILLKGTGLYNEQFFGPGTRLTVL.

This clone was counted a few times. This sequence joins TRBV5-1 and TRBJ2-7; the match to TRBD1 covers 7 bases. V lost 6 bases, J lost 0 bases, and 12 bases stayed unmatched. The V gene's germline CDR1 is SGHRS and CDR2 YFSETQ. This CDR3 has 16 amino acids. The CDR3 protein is CASILRGGDSSYEQYF. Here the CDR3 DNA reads TGCGCCAGCATCCTCCGGGGTGGGGACAGCTCCTACGAGCAGTACTTC.